This entry lists 10 T cell receptor beta chains sequenced from one sample in a study of CD8 T cells in ankylosing spondylitis. TCRdb independently ran MiXCR on the 5' RACE reads; one entry per CDR3 protein. The sample has under 300,000 distinct CDR3 sequences, around 10% seen once. The sequenced sample consisted of blood, either unsorted or a sorted T cell fraction (not recorded which). The receptors stem from a male donor with ankylosing spondylitis or in good health (not recorded which).

This clonotype showed up many times. The gene calls are TRBV12-5 and TRBJ2-7; D might be TRBD2 (6 bases). The V and J ends lost 3 bases and 6 bases respectively, with 9 bases between them. Germline V gene lookup returns CDR1 LGHNT and CDR2 FRNRAP. This CDR3 has 12 amino acids. CDR3 sequence (DNA): TGTGCTAGTGGTTTTGGAGGGGTCGAGCAGTACTTC. It yields the protein CASGFGGVEQYF.

This clonotype was detected ten times or more. The chain joins TRBV20-1 to TRBJ1-4; tentatively, D is TRBD1 (5 bases). This CDR3 comprises 14 residues. Germline V lookup: CDR1 DFQATT, CDR2 SNEGSKA (reference sequence). Trimming removed 6 bases from V and 5 bases from J, with 16 bases in between. The DNA for the CDR3 is TGCAGTGCCCTCGGGAGGGACCCCAATGAAAAACTGTTTTTT. Its translation: CSALGRDPNEKLFF.

Ten or more counts support this clonotype. The chain links TRBV6-2 or TRBV6-3 to TRBJ2-7, with D tentatively TRBD1 (6 bases). V shed 2 bases and J shed 0 bases, with 8 bases lying between them. The CDR3 totals 14 residues. Per germline, CDR1 MNHEY and CDR2 SVGEGT. CDR3 nucleotides: TGTGCCAGCAGTTACCGGGACAACTCCTACGAGCAGTACTTC. This translates into CASSYRDNSYEQYF.

This chain uses TRBV2 with TRBJ1-5; 11 bases are a match to TRBD1. Germline CDR1 reads SNHLY; CDR2 reads FYNNEI. J was trimmed by 10 bases and V by 5 bases; bases with no gene match: 10. The CDR3 runs 15 residues. The CDR3: CASSSPDRGLEPQHF. DNA for the CDR3: TGTGCCAGCAGTTCCCCGGACAGGGGGCTCGAACCCCAGCATTTT.

This clonotype was seen repeatedly, ten times or more. The rearrangement joins TRBV5-1 to TRBJ2-3; 10 nucleotides agree with TRBD2. After removal of 4 bases from V and 1 base from J, the junction contained 6 bases not matched to a gene. The CDR3 loop spans 16 amino acids. The germline V gene encodes CDR1 SGHRS and CDR2 YFSETQ. CDR3 residues: CASSLLAGDRTDTQYF. DNA of the CDR3: TGCGCCAGCAGCCTCCTAGCGGGAGACCGCACAGATACGCAGTATTTT.

This clonotype was counted a few times. The chain combines TRBV19 with TRBJ1-5; no firm D call. Trimming left V 6 bases short and J 5 bases short, with 8 bases between. This CDR3 is 12 amino acids long. Germline values: CDR1 LNHDA, CDR2 SQIVND (reference sequence). The CDR3 nucleotides are TGTGCCAGTAGCAAGACCTATCAGCCCCAGCATTTT. Protein: CASSKTYQPQHF.

At least ten counts were recorded for this clonotype. The chain combines TRBV6-5 with TRBJ1-1, with 8 bases that match TRBD1. Germline trimming cut 2 bases from V and 3 bases from J; bases unmatched to any gene: 11. This CDR3 comprises 17 residues. The germline CDR1 and CDR2 sequences are MNHEY and SVGAGI. The chain's CDR3 is CASSYTSDRAHHTEAFF. In nucleotides, the CDR3 is TGTGCCAGCAGTTACACCTCGGACAGGGCTCATCACACTGAAGCTTTCTTT.

There are a few counts of this clonotype. One junction end disagrees with the germline gene, perhaps due to a read error. J is TRBJ2-3 and V is TRBV7-6; 10 positions match TRBD1. The CDR3 consists of 15 residues. Germline V lookup: CDR1 SGHVS, CDR2 FNYEAQ. CDR3 in DNA: TGTGCCAGCAGCGACCGGGACAGGGGCCCAGATGCGCAGTATTTT. It encodes CASSDRDRGPDAQYF.

This clonotype was detected ten times or more. This chain connects TRBV9 to TRBJ2-3; the D gene could be TRBD1 or TRBD2 (7 bases each). The length of the CDR3 is 16 residues. Trimming pared 4 bases from V and 2 bases from J, leaving 17 bases between. Germline CDR1 is SGDLS and CDR2 is YYNGEE. The DNA of the CDR3 is TGTGCCAGCAGCCACAGGGGAGGGGGTAACACAGATACGCAGTATTTT. It codes for CASSHRGGGNTDTQYF.

This clonotype was counted ten times or more. J is TRBJ1-1 and V is TRBV5-1; 8 nucleotides align to TRBD1. This CDR3 contains 13 residues. The junction had 5 bases not matched to a gene; V was cut back by 4 bases and J by 6 bases. Germline-derived CDR1 and CDR2 are SGHRS and YFSETQ. CDR3 residues: CASSPWTGPEAFF. The CDR3 region has the DNA TGCGCCAGCAGCCCATGGACAGGGCCTGAAGCTTTCTTT.